The 4 T cell receptor beta chains given below trace back to one sample, sequenced in a study of CD8 T cells in Susac syndrome (dated by TCRdb to the late 2010s). Library preparation employed the immunoSEQ multiplex PCR assay. RNA was extracted using the RNeasy kit, and 0.5 to 1 microgram was reverse transcribed with random hexamers. Using fastp at Q25 and MiXCR, TCRdb reprocessed the public reads and kept productive beta chains. Rows with one shared CDR3 protein collapse into an entry with the most common genes and DNA. Across this sample there are some 190,000 distinct CDR3 sequences, with 94% seen only once. The ten largest clones take up 0.15% of the sample. The sample was CD4+ T cells from PBMCs. These receptors all stem from a human donor with Susac syndrome.

This rearrangement joins TRBV14 to TRBJ2-3, with TRBD2 as a possible D gene (6 bases). The germline V gene encodes CDR1 SGHDN and CDR2 FVKESK. The V and J ends lost 0 bases and 4 bases respectively, with 14 bases between them. The CDR3 is 16 residues long. CDR3: CASSQDGRRDSDTQYF. The DNA for the CDR3 is TGTGCCAGCAGCCAAGATGGAAGGAGGGATTCAGATACGCAGTATTTT.

The chain couples TRBV12-3 or TRBV12-4 to TRBJ1-4; D is unclear. This CDR3 is 15 amino acids long. V was cut by 5 bases and J by 4 bases, with 14 bases left in between. This CDR3 is CASSKRRQSNEKLFF. The CDR3 DNA is TGTGCCAGCAGTAAACGGAGGCAGAGTAATGAAAAACTGTTTTTT.

V and J are TRBV11-2 and TRBJ2-3; TRBD2 might be the D (6 bases). The germline CDR1 and CDR2 sequences are SGHAT and FQNNGV. The CDR3 loop spans 16 amino acids. V gave up 3 bases and J gave up 0 bases, with 13 bases separating them. CDR3 coding DNA: TGTGCCAGCAGCTTTACTGGCGGGACTAGCACAGATACGCAGTATTTT. Amino acid sequence: CASSFTGGTSTDTQYF. Full variable domain (rest looked up from reference TRBV11-2 and TRBJ2-3): EAGVAQSPRYKIIEKRQSVAFWCNPISGHATLYWYQQILGQGPKLLIQFQNNGVVDDSQLPKDRFSAERLKGVDSTLKIQPAKLEDSAVYLCASSFTGGTSTDTQYFGPGTRLTVL.

Only a few counts were recorded for this clonotype. The V gene is TRBV6-6, the J gene TRBJ1-1; D is unresolved. The germline V and J ends were trimmed by 5 bases and 0 bases, with 7 bases remaining between them. The length of the CDR3 is 13 residues. Looked up from germline, CDR1 is MNHNY and CDR2 is SVGAGI (reference sequence). CDR3 region: CASSPRVNTEAFF. CDR3 DNA sequence: TGTGCCAGCAGTCCTAGAGTGAACACTGAAGCTTTCTTT.